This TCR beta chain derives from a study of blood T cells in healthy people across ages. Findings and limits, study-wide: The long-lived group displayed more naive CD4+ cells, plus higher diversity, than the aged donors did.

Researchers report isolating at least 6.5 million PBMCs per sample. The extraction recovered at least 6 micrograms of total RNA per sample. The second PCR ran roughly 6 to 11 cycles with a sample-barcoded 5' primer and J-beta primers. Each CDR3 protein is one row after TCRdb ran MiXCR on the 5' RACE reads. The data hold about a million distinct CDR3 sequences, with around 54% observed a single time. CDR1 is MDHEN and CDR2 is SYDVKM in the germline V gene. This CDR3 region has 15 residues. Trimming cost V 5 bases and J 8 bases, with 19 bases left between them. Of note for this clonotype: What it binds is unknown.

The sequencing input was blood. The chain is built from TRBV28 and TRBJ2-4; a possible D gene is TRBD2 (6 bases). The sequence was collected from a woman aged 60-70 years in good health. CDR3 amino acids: CASSPSGGLRDIQYF. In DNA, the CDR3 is TGTGCCAGCAGTCCAAGTGGGGGACTGAGGGACATTCAGTACTTC.